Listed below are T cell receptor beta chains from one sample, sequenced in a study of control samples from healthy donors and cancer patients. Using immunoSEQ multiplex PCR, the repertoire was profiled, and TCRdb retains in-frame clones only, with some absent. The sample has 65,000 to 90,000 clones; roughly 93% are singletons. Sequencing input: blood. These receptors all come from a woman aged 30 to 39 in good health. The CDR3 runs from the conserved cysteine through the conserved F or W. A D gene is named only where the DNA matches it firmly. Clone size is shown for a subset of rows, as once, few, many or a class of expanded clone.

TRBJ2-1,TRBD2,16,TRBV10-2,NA,CASSESGSGGANEQFF,TGCGCCAGCAGTGAGTCGGGTAGCGGGGGGGCTAATGAGCAGTTCTTC
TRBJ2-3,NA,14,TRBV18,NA,CASSPRQEGDTQYF,TGTGCCAGCTCACCACGACAAGAGGGGGATACGCAGTATTTT
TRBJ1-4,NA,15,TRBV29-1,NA,CSVEDPSRTNEKLFF,TGCAGCGTTGAAGATCCCTCACGGACTAATGAAAAACTGTTTTTT
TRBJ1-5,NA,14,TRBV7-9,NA,CASSLTGSGQPQHF,TGTGCCAGCAGCCTAACAGGGTCGGGGCAGCCCCAGCATTTT
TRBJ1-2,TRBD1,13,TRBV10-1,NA,CASSENRGYGYTF,TGCGCCAGCAGTGAGAACAGGGGCTATGGCTACACCTTC
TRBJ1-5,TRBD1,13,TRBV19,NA,CATNMDRGMPQHF,TGTGCCACAAACATGGACAGGGGAATGCCCCAGCATTTT
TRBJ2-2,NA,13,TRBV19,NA,CASRSGLTGELFF,TGTGCCAGTAGGTCAGGGTTGACCGGGGAGCTGTTTTTT
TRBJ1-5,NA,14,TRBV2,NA,CASSETQGNQPQHF,TGTGCCAGCAGTGAAACGCAGGGGAATCAGCCCCAGCATTTT
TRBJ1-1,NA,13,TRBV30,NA,CAWSVGRRTEAFF,TGTGCCTGGAGTGTTGGGCGGCGGACTGAAGCTTTCTTT
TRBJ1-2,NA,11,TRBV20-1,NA,CSARMEAGYTF,TGCAGTGCGAGGATGGAAGCTGGCTACACCTTC
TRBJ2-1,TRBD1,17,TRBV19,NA,CASSTGTGGLVGYEQFF,TGTGCCAGTAGTACCGGGACAGGGGGCTTAGTAGGCTATGAGCAGTTCTTC
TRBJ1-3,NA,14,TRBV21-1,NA,CASPSRGDGNTIYF,TGTGCCAGCCCCTCGCGTGGGGATGGAAACACCATATATTTT
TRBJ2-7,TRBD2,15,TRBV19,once,CASSIQAGERYEQYF,TGTGCCAGTAGTATTCAAGCGGGGGAGCGTTACGAGCAGTACTTC
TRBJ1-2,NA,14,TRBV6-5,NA,CASSAGVESYGYTF,TGTGCCAGCAGCGCAGGGGTTGAGAGCTATGGCTACACCTTC
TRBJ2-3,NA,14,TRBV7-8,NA,CASSSGGNTDTQYF,TGTGCCAGCAGCTCTGGGGGGAACACAGATACGCAGTATTTT
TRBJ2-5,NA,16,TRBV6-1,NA,CASSEAGRQGLETQYF,TGTGCCAGCAGTGAAGCGGGGCGGCAGGGACTCGAGACCCAGTACTTC
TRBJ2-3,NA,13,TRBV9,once,CASSVRQGDTQYF,TGTGCCAGCAGCGTACGCCAGGGAGATACGCAGTATTTT
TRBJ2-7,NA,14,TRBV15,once,CATSRNRDRQEQYF,TGTGCCACCAGCAGGAACAGAGACCGGCAGGAGCAGTACTTC
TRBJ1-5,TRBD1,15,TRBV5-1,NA,CASSLGDRSNQPQHF,TGCGCCAGCAGCTTAGGGGACAGAAGCAATCAGCCCCAGCATTTT
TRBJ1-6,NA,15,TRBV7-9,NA,CASSLVAVFNSPLHF,TGTGCCAGCAGCTTAGTAGCAGTCTTCAATTCACCCCTCCACTTT
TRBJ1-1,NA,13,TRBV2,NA,CASQAGQGTEAFF,TGTGCCTCGCAAGCGGGGCAAGGAACTGAAGCTTTCTTT
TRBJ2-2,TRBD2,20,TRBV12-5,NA,CASGLMGLAGAPLVYGELFF,TGTGCTAGTGGTTTGATGGGACTAGCGGGGGCCCCGCTGGTATACGGGGAGCTGTTTTTT
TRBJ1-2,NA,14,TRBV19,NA,CASTLKWAESGYTF,TGTGCCAGTACTCTTAAGTGGGCGGAGTCTGGCTACACCTTC
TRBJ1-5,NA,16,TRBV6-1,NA,CASSEDYRNPFGAQHF,TGTGCCAGCAGTGAAGATTACAGGAACCCTTTTGGAGCCCAGCATTTT
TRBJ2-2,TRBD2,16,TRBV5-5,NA,CASSTGLAGGTGELFF,TGTGCCAGCAGCACCGGACTAGCGGGGGGTACCGGGGAGCTGTTTTTT
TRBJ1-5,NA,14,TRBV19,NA,CASSIDLGNQPQHF,TGTGCCAGTAGTATAGACTTGGGCAATCAGCCCCAGCATTTT
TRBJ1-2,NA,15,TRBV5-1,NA,CASSQGTYANYGYTF,TGCGCCAGCAGCCAGGGGACTTACGCCAACTATGGCTACACCTTC
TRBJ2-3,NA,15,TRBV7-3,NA,CASSPQSGFADTQYF,TGTGCCAGCAGCCCCCAATCAGGGTTTGCAGATACGCAGTATTTT
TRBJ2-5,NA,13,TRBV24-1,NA,CATSVSGVETQYF,TGTGCCACCAGTGTTTCAGGGGTGGAGACCCAGTACTTC
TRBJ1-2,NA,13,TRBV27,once,CASSPGSSYGYTF,TGTGCCAGCAGTCCCGGGAGCTCCTATGGCTACACCTTC
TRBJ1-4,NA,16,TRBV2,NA,CASSEAKPRWSEKLFF,TGTGCCAGCAGTGAAGCGAAGCCAAGATGGAGTGAAAAACTGTTTTTT
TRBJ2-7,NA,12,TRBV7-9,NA,CASSLDYREQYF,TGTGCCAGCAGCTTGGACTACCGCGAGCAGTACTTC
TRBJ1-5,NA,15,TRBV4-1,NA,CASSLSTILNQPQHF,TGCGCCAGCAGCCTCTCGACAATCCTCAATCAGCCCCAGCATTTT
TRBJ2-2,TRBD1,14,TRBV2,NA,CASRTTGVAGELFF,TGTGCCAGCAGGACAACAGGGGTGGCCGGGGAGCTGTTTTTT
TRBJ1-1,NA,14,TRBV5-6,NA,CASSFGTMNTEAFF,TGTGCCAGCAGCTTCGGTACCATGAACACTGAAGCTTTCTTT
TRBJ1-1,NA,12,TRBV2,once,CASSDDGLIAFF,TGTGCCAGCAGCGATGACGGCCTGATAGCTTTCTTT
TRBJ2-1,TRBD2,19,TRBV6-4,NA,CASSDPGTSGGKTYNEQFF,TGTGCCAGCAGTGACCCGGGGACTAGCGGGGGGAAAACCTACAATGAGCAGTTCTTC
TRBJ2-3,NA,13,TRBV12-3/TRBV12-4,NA,CASSRNPGDTQYF,TGTGCCAGCAGCCGGAATCCGGGCGATACGCAGTATTTT
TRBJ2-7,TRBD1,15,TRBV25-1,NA,CASSDFRQGAYEQYF,TGTGCCAGCAGTGACTTTCGACAGGGAGCCTACGAGCAGTACTTC
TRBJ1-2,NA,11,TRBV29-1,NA,CSVDDGGGYTF,TGCAGCGTTGATGATGGTGGTGGCTACACCTTC